The rows below give T cell receptor beta chains drawn from one sample of a study of Graves' ophthalmopathy and Graves' hyperthyroidism. TCRdb fed the multiplex PCR reads into MiXCR, producing one record per CDR3 protein. The top ten hold 1.5% to 2% of the sample, which has about 400,000 distinct CDR3 sequences, around 17% seen once. The sequencing sample was made of peripheral blood. These receptors were collected from a woman younger than 35 with Graves' ophthalmopathy. Each CDR3 is given with its conserved first and last residue. The order of the fields is D gene, J gene, clone size, V gene, CDR3 protein, CDR3 DNA. A D gene is named only where the DNA matches it firmly. For some rows the clone size is stated as once, few or many, or as a class when expanded; others skip it.

d_gene: .
j_gene: TRBJ2-7
abundance: .
v_gene: TRBV10-3
CDR3aa: CAISESFSTNHEQYF
CDR3nt: TGTGCCATCAGTGAGTCATTTTCCACTAACCACGAGCAGTACTTC

d_gene: TRBD1
j_gene: TRBJ1-2
abundance: many
v_gene: TRBV20-1
CDR3aa: CSAMSRQGYGYTF
CDR3nt: TGCAGTGCTATGTCGCGACAGGGCTATGGCTACACCTTC

d_gene: .
j_gene: TRBJ1-1
abundance: many
v_gene: TRBV30
CDR3aa: CAWSMQGGTEAFF
CDR3nt: TGTGCCTGGAGTATGCAGGGCGGCACTGAAGCTTTCTTT

d_gene: .
j_gene: TRBJ1-5
abundance: many
v_gene: TRBV15
CDR3aa: CATSRDKGASSTNQPQHF
CDR3nt: TGTGCCACCAGCAGAGATAAAGGGGCGTCAAGTACCAATCAGCCCCAGCATTTT

d_gene: TRBD1
j_gene: TRBJ2-4
abundance: .
v_gene: TRBV6-1
CDR3aa: CASRATGGPLAKNIQYF
CDR3nt: TGTGCCAGCAGAGCGACAGGGGGCCCTTTAGCCAAAAACATTCAGTACTTC

d_gene: TRBD2
j_gene: TRBJ2-7
abundance: many
v_gene: TRBV28
CDR3aa: CASSLLRGGYEQYF
CDR3nt: TGTGCCAGCAGTTTATTGCGGGGAGGGTACGAGCAGTACTTC

d_gene: .
j_gene: TRBJ1-1
abundance: many
v_gene: TRBV5-1
CDR3aa: CASSLLARNTEAFF
CDR3nt: TGCGCCAGCAGCTTGCTCGCAAGGAACACTGAAGCTTTCTTT

d_gene: TRBD1
j_gene: TRBJ1-6
abundance: few
v_gene: TRBV27
CDR3aa: CASRTQGARDSPLHF
CDR3nt: TGTGCCAGCAGGACACAGGGGGCGCGGGATTCACCCCTCCACTTT

d_gene: TRBD1
j_gene: TRBJ1-1
abundance: many
v_gene: TRBV30
CDR3aa: CAWSAGTGMNTEAFF
CDR3nt: TGTGCCTGGAGTGCGGGGACAGGGATGAACACTGAAGCTTTCTTT

d_gene: .
j_gene: TRBJ2-7
abundance: .
v_gene: TRBV20-1
CDR3aa: CSASISNEQYF
CDR3nt: TGCAGTGCTAGTATCAGCAACGAGCAGTACTTC

d_gene: .
j_gene: TRBJ1-1
abundance: .
v_gene: TRBV6-5
CDR3aa: CASSYSNGAEAFF
CDR3nt: TGTGCCAGCAGTTACTCGAATGGGGCTGAAGCTTTCTTT

d_gene: TRBD1
j_gene: TRBJ2-7
abundance: many
v_gene: TRBV5-1
CDR3aa: CASSLVRTGGEQYF
CDR3nt: TGCGCCAGCAGCTTGGTCCGGACAGGGGGCGAGCAGTACTTC

d_gene: .
j_gene: TRBJ1-5
abundance: many
v_gene: TRBV6-2/TRBV6-3
CDR3aa: CASRAPREGGQPQHF
CDR3nt: TGTGCCAGCAGGGCCCCTCGGGAAGGAGGGCAGCCCCAGCATTTT

d_gene: .
j_gene: TRBJ1-2
abundance: many
v_gene: TRBV5-1
CDR3aa: CASSYSRQAYGYTF
CDR3nt: TGCGCCAGCAGCTACTCCCGGCAGGCCTATGGCTACACCTTC